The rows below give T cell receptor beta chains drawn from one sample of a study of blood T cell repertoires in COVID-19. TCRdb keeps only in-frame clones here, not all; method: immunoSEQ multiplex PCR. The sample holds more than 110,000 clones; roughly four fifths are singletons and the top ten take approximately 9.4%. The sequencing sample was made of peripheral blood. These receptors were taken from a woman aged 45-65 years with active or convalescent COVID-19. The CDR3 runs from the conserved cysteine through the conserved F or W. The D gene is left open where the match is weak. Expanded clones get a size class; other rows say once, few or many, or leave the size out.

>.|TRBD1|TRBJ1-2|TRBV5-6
CASSLTAGGRYGYTF
TGTGCCAGCAGCTTGACGGCAGGGGGCAGGTATGGCTACACCTTC
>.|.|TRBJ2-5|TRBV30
CAWSTDTQQETQYF
TGTGCCTGGAGTACGGACACCCAGCAAGAGACCCAGTACTTC
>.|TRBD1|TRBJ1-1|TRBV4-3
CASSQDRVYGTEAFF
TGCGCCAGCAGCCAGGACAGGGTGTATGGCACTGAAGCTTTCTTT
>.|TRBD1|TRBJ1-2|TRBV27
CASSRTGDYGYTF
TGTGCCAGCAGTAGGACAGGGGACTATGGCTACACCTTC
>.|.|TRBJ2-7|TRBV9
CASSVTPGPGEQYF
TGTGCCAGCAGCGTAACCCCCGGGCCGGGGGAGCAGTACTTC
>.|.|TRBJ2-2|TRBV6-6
CASRLTGSNTGELFF
TGTGCCAGCAGATTGACAGGATCGAACACCGGGGAGCTGTTTTTT
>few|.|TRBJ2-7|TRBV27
CASSLSRSYEQYF
TGTGCCAGCAGTTTGAGCCGTTCCTACGAGCAGTACTTC
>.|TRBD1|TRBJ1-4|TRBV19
CASSIVTGANEKLFF
TGTGCCAGTAGTATAGTGACAGGGGCTAATGAAAAACTGTTTTTT
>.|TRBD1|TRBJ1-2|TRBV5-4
CASSSQGAPGGYTF
TGTGCCAGCAGCTCTCAGGGGGCGCCGGGTGGCTACACCTTC
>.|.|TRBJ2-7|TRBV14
CASSQMLASYEQYF
TGTGCCAGCAGCCAAATGCTAGCTTCCTACGAGCAGTACTTC
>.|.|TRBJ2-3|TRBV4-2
CASSQYGSQTDTQYF
TGTGCCAGCAGCCAATACGGGAGTCAGACAGATACGCAGTATTTT
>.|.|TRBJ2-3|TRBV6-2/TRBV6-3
CASRPERGDTDTQYF
TGTGCCAGCAGACCTGAACGGGGAGACACAGATACGCAGTATTTT
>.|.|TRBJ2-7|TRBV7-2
CASSPRGGAASGRSYEQYF
TGTGCCAGCAGCCCAAGGGGGGGGGCGGCGAGCGGTCGGTCCTACGAGCAGTACTTC
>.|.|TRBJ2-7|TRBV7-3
CASSLTRGDEQYF
TGTGCCAGCAGCTTAACGCGGGGCGACGAGCAGTACTTC
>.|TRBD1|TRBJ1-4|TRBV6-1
CASSDTGTGGEKLFF
TGTGCCAGCAGTGACACCGGGACAGGGGGGGAAAAACTGTTTTTT
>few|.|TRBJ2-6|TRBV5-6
CASSLAGAGANVLTF
TGTGCCAGCAGCTTGGCAGGGGCTGGGGCCAACGTCCTGACTTTC
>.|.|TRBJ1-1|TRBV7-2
CASTQGFTEAFF
TGTGCCAGTACACAGGGATTCACTGAAGCTTTCTTT
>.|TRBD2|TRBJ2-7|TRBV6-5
CASSYPAGGIYEQYF
TGTGCCAGCAGTTACCCTGCCGGGGGGATTTACGAGCAGTACTTC
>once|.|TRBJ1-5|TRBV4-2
CASSQDGDTGGRPQHF
TGTGCCAGCAGCCAAGATGGGGACACGGGGGGGAGGCCCCAGCATTTT
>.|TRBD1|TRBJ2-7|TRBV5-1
CASSLDSPGGYEQYF
TGCGCCAGCAGCTTGGATTCCCCAGGGGGCTACGAGCAGTACTTC
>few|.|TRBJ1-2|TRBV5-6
CASSPGGNYGYTF
TGTGCCAGCAGCCCGGGGGGTAACTATGGCTACACCTTC
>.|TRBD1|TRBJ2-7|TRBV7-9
CASSLYMAGGHEQYF
TGTGCCAGCAGCTTATATATGGCAGGGGGCCACGAGCAGTACTTC
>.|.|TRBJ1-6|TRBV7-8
CASSLGSADNSPLHF
TGTGCCAGCAGCTTAGGGAGTGCAGATAATTCACCCCTCCACTTT
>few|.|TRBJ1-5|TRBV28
CASSMRQGMANQPQHF
TGTGCCAGCAGCATGCGGCAGGGGATGGCAAATCAGCCCCAGCATTTT
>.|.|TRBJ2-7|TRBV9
CASSVDGTGSSYEQYF
TGTGCCAGCAGCGTAGACGGCACAGGGAGCTCCTACGAGCAGTACTTC
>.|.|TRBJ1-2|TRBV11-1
CASSTGGAFAYGYTF
TGTGCCAGCAGCACCGGAGGGGCTTTCGCGTATGGCTACACCTTC
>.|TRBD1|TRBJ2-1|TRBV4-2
CASSQDDRGSSSYNEQFF
TGTGCCAGCAGCCAAGATGACAGGGGGTCAAGCTCCTACAATGAGCAGTTCTTC
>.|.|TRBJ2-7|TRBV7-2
CASSTLDNPVAYEQYF
TGTGCCAGCAGCACCCTGGACAACCCGGTCGCCTACGAGCAGTACTTC
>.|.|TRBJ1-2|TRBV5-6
CASSLGGSYGYTF
TGTGCCAGCAGCTTGGGAGGGAGCTATGGCTACACCTTC
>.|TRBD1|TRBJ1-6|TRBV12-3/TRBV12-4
CACTTFRGKPLHF
TGTGCCTGTACGACTTTCAGGGGGAAGCCCCTCCACTTT
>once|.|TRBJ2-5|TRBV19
CASSATRFRETQYF
TGTGCCAGTAGTGCTACTAGGTTTCGCGAGACCCAGTACTTC
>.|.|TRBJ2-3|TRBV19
CASSIGQGTDTQYF
TGTGCCAGTAGTATCGGACAAGGCACAGATACGCAGTATTTT
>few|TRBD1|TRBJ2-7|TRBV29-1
CSVERGQGPGYEQYF
TGCAGCGTTGAAAGGGGACAGGGCCCAGGCTACGAGCAGTACTTC
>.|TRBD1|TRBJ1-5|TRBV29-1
CSVRESTGDQPQHF
TGCAGCGTTAGGGAATCGACAGGGGATCAGCCCCAGCATTTT
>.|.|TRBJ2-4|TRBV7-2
CASSLAGGSAKNIQYF
TGTGCCAGCAGCTTAGCGGGCGGGTCAGCCAAAAACATTCAGTACTTC
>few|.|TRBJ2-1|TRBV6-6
CASSYEAGPSYNEQFF
TGTGCCAGCAGTTACGAGGCGGGGCCCTCCTACAATGAGCAGTTCTTC
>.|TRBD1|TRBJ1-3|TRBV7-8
CASSLEGARGNTIYF
TGTGCCAGCAGCTTAGAGGGGGCTCGTGGAAACACCATATATTTT
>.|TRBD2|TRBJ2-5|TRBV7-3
CASSLSGLAGRGETQYF
TGTGCCAGCAGCTTATCCGGACTAGCGGGACGGGGAGAGACCCAGTACTTC
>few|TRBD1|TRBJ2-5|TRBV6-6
CASSPRDRGRETQYF
TGTGCCAGCAGCCCTAGGGACAGGGGGCGAGAGACCCAGTACTTC
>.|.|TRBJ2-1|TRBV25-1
CASSEWKGAYNEQFF
TGTGCCAGCAGTGAATGGAAGGGGGCCTACAATGAGCAGTTCTTC
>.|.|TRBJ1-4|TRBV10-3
CAISDPGRASGEGLFF
TGTGCCATCAGTGATCCCGGACGGGCTAGCGGTGAAGGACTGTTTTTT
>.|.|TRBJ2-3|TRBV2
CASHGGTDTQYF
TGTGCCAGCCACGGTGGCACAGATACGCAGTATTTT
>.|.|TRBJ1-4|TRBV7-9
CASSRTLGGSNEKLFF
TGTGCCAGCAGCCGAACACTCGGGGGATCTAATGAAAAACTGTTTTTT
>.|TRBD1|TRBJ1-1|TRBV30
CAWSVRGQRGKAFF
TGTGCCTGGAGTGTAAGGGGGCAGAGAGGGAAAGCTTTCTTT
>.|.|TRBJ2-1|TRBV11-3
CASSLDGVGDNEQFF
TGTGCCAGCAGCTTAGATGGGGTAGGGGACAATGAGCAGTTCTTC
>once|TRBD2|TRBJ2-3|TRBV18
CASSLIQPGLGTDTQYF
TGTGCCAGCTCACTTATTCAACCGGGACTAGGCACAGATACGCAGTATTTT
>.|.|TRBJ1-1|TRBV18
CASSPRDTGEAFF
TGTGCCAGCTCACCTCGGGACACCGGGGAAGCTTTCTTT
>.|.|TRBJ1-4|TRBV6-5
CAISDLGGEKLFF
TGTGCCATCTCAGACCTTGGAGGTGAAAAACTGTTTTTT
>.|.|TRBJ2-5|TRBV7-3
CASGGVETQYF
TGTGCCAGCGGGGGCGTAGAGACCCAGTACTTC
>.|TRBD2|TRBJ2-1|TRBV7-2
CASSLAVSSYNEQFF
TGTGCCAGCAGCCTAGCGGTGAGCTCCTACAATGAGCAGTTCTTC
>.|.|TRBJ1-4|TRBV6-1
CASSEGWGGEKLFF
TGTGCCAGCAGTGAGGGCTGGGGGGGCGAAAAACTGTTTTTT
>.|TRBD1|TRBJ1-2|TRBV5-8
CASSSRGQSNYGYTF
TGTGCCAGCAGCTCCCGGGGACAGTCTAACTATGGCTACACCTTC
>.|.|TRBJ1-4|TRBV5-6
CASSLRGGGNEKLFF
TGTGCCAGCAGCTTGCGAGGGGGAGGGAATGAAAAACTGTTTTTT
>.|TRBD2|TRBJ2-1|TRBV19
CASSLASGSDEQFF
TGTGCCAGTAGTCTGGCTAGCGGGAGCGATGAGCAGTTCTTC
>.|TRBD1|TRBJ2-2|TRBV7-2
CASSQRPAGQGTRELFF
TGTGCCAGCAGCCAAAGACCCGCGGGACAGGGGACCCGGGAGCTGTTTTTT
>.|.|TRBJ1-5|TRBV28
CASTAGIQPQHF
TGTGCCAGCACTGCAGGGATTCAGCCCCAGCATTTT
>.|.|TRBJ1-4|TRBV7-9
CASSSGSGDHNEKLFF
TGTGCCAGCAGCTCGGGTTCGGGGGACCATAATGAAAAACTGTTTTTT